A selection of T cell receptor beta chains follows, all from one sample in a study of cytomegalovirus exposure and HLA in healthy donors. TCRdb's copy holds only in-frame clones and misses some; the assay was immunoSEQ multiplex PCR. There are more than 85,000 clones in the sample; around 80% occur only once, and 6.9% lies in the top ten. What was sequenced was PBMCs. These receptors came from a man aged 30 to 39 in good health and CMV-seropositive. Both conserved end residues are part of each CDR3. The order of the fields is clone size, D gene, V gene, J gene, CDR3 protein, CDR3 DNA. The D gene is left open where the match is weak. Clone size, where shown, is once, few, many, or a class for clones that have expanded.

clone size: few; D gene: -; V gene: TRBV7-8; J gene: TRBJ1-5; CDR3 protein: CASSFTGYNQPQHF; CDR3 DNA: TGTGCCAGCAGCTTCACAGGGTATAATCAGCCCCAGCATTTT
clone size: -; D gene: -; V gene: TRBV10-1; J gene: TRBJ2-4; CDR3 protein: CASTPGPQRAKNIQYF; CDR3 DNA: TGCGCCAGCACCCCAGGGCCTCAACGGGCCAAAAACATTCAGTACTTC
clone size: -; D gene: TRBD1; V gene: TRBV4-1; J gene: TRBJ1-2; CDR3 protein: CASSQRGNRGQYGYTF; CDR3 DNA: TGCGCCAGCAGCCAACGAGGCAACAGGGGTCAGTATGGCTACACCTTC
clone size: -; D gene: TRBD1; V gene: TRBV6-5; J gene: TRBJ2-7; CDR3 protein: CASRRQGPYEQYF; CDR3 DNA: TGTGCCAGCAGAAGACAGGGGCCCTACGAGCAGTACTTC
clone size: -; D gene: -; V gene: TRBV6-1; J gene: TRBJ1-5; CDR3 protein: CASIPGMGNQPQHF; CDR3 DNA: TGTGCCAGCATTCCGGGTATGGGCAATCAGCCCCAGCATTTT
clone size: -; D gene: TRBD2; V gene: TRBV27; J gene: TRBJ2-2; CDR3 protein: CASSYGLAGGTGELFF; CDR3 DNA: TGTGCCAGCAGCTACGGACTAGCGGGAGGGACCGGGGAGCTGTTTTTT
clone size: -; D gene: -; V gene: TRBV7-8; J gene: TRBJ1-1; CDR3 protein: CASSLARRVGTEAFF; CDR3 DNA: TGTGCCAGCAGCTTAGCACGCAGGGTGGGGACTGAAGCTTTCTTT
clone size: few; D gene: -; V gene: TRBV2; J gene: TRBJ2-3; CDR3 protein: CASSEGAPTDTQYF; CDR3 DNA: TGTGCCAGCAGTGAAGGTGCGCCCACAGATACGCAGTATTTT
clone size: -; D gene: -; V gene: TRBV19; J gene: TRBJ2-7; CDR3 protein: CASSIAQRGGEQYF; CDR3 DNA: TGTGCCAGTAGTATAGCCCAGCGAGGGGGCGAGCAGTACTTC
clone size: -; D gene: -; V gene: TRBV11-3; J gene: TRBJ1-4; CDR3 protein: CASSLSVQGCEKLFF; CDR3 DNA: TGTGCCAGCAGCTTATCAGTGCAGGGATGCGAAAAACTGTTTTTT
clone size: -; D gene: TRBD2; V gene: TRBV5-1; J gene: TRBJ2-7; CDR3 protein: CASSSSGTRSYEQYF; CDR3 DNA: TGCGCCAGCAGCTCCTCCGGGACTAGGTCCTACGAGCAGTACTTC
clone size: -; D gene: TRBD1; V gene: TRBV5-6; J gene: TRBJ1-1; CDR3 protein: CASSHPPDRGSSEAFF; CDR3 DNA: TGTGCCAGCAGCCACCCCCCAGACAGGGGTTCTTCTGAAGCTTTCTTT
clone size: -; D gene: TRBD2; V gene: TRBV2; J gene: TRBJ2-3; CDR3 protein: CASSASGGGGTDTQYF; CDR3 DNA: TGTGCCAGCAGTGCGAGCGGGGGCGGGGGCACAGATACGCAGTATTTT
clone size: -; D gene: TRBD1; V gene: TRBV7-2; J gene: TRBJ2-7; CDR3 protein: CASSLTGGEYEQYF; CDR3 DNA: TGTGCCAGCAGCCTGACAGGGGGCGAATACGAGCAGTACTTC
clone size: once; D gene: -; V gene: TRBV7-9; J gene: TRBJ2-7; CDR3 protein: CASSLVQDYEQYF; CDR3 DNA: TGTGCCAGCAGCTTAGTTCAGGACTACGAGCAGTACTTC
clone size: -; D gene: -; V gene: TRBV10-3; J gene: TRBJ2-3; CDR3 protein: CAISDGGATDTQYF; CDR3 DNA: TGTGCCATCAGTGATGGGGGGGCCACAGATACGCAGTATTTT
clone size: -; D gene: -; V gene: TRBV7-6; J gene: TRBJ2-1; CDR3 protein: CASSPSRGVEQFF; CDR3 DNA: TGTGCCAGCAGCCCTAGTCGGGGAGTTGAGCAGTTCTTC
clone size: once; D gene: -; V gene: TRBV5-6; J gene: TRBJ2-7; CDR3 protein: CASSLVGGGGTEQYF; CDR3 DNA: TGTGCCAGCAGCTTAGTAGGGGGGGGAGGGACAGAGCAGTACTTC
clone size: -; D gene: -; V gene: TRBV7-9; J gene: TRBJ2-3; CDR3 protein: CASSLILRSETGLTDTQYF; CDR3 DNA: TGTGCCAGCAGCTTAATCCTCAGGTCCGAAACGGGACTCACAGATACGCAGTATTTT
clone size: -; D gene: -; V gene: TRBV27; J gene: TRBJ2-6; CDR3 protein: CASSLGEAGANVLTF; CDR3 DNA: TGTGCCAGCAGTTTGGGAGAAGCTGGGGCCAACGTCCTGACTTTC
clone size: -; D gene: TRBD1; V gene: TRBV5-4; J gene: TRBJ2-3; CDR3 protein: CASSKARDSSTDTQYF; CDR3 DNA: TGTGCCAGCAGTAAAGCCCGGGACAGTAGCACAGATACGCAGTATTTT
clone size: -; D gene: -; V gene: TRBV5-1; J gene: TRBJ2-7; CDR3 protein: CASGHDRTYEQYF; CDR3 DNA: TGCGCCAGCGGGCATGACAGAACCTACGAGCAGTACTTC
clone size: -; D gene: TRBD1; V gene: TRBV7-2; J gene: TRBJ1-4; CDR3 protein: CASSIGTVEKLFF; CDR3 DNA: TGTGCCAGCAGCATCGGGACAGTGGAAAAACTGTTTTTT
clone size: few; D gene: TRBD2; V gene: TRBV7-9; J gene: TRBJ2-5; CDR3 protein: CASSSPLAGGQETQYF; CDR3 DNA: TGTGCCAGCAGCTCCCCCCTAGCGGGGGGGCAAGAGACCCAGTACTTC
clone size: once; D gene: -; V gene: TRBV4-1; J gene: TRBJ2-7; CDR3 protein: CASSHELGGQYF; CDR3 DNA: TGCGCCAGCAGCCACGAACTAGGCGGGCAGTACTTC
clone size: -; D gene: -; V gene: TRBV4-1; J gene: TRBJ2-5; CDR3 protein: CASSQGQGLGETQYF; CDR3 DNA: TGCGCCAGCAGCCAGGGACAAGGCCTAGGGGAGACCCAGTACTTC
clone size: few; D gene: TRBD1; V gene: TRBV18; J gene: TRBJ2-7; CDR3 protein: CASSARDREKIRYEQYF; CDR3 DNA: TGTGCCAGCTCAGCCAGGGACAGGGAAAAAATCCGCTACGAGCAGTACTTC
clone size: -; D gene: TRBD1; V gene: TRBV9; J gene: TRBJ1-4; CDR3 protein: CASSAGTGHNEKLFF; CDR3 DNA: TGTGCCAGCAGCGCAGGGACAGGACATAATGAAAAACTGTTTTTT
clone size: -; D gene: -; V gene: TRBV5-5; J gene: TRBJ2-1; CDR3 protein: CASSLQASSYNEQFF; CDR3 DNA: TGTGCCAGCAGCTTGCAGGCATCCTCCTACAATGAGCAGTTCTTC
clone size: -; D gene: TRBD1; V gene: TRBV30; J gene: TRBJ1-6; CDR3 protein: CAWSRGRTGGASSPLHF; CDR3 DNA: TGTGCCTGGAGCCGAGGCCGGACAGGGGGCGCAAGTTCACCCCTCCACTTT
clone size: few; D gene: TRBD2; V gene: TRBV5-6; J gene: TRBJ2-1; CDR3 protein: CASSYTTSGDWIHEQFF; CDR3 DNA: TGTGCCAGCAGCTATACCACTAGCGGGGATTGGATCCATGAGCAGTTCTTC
clone size: -; D gene: TRBD1; V gene: TRBV4-2; J gene: TRBJ2-7; CDR3 protein: CASSHTKPGQGYEQYF; CDR3 DNA: TGTGCCAGCAGCCATACAAAGCCGGGACAGGGATACGAGCAGTACTTC
clone size: -; D gene: TRBD1; V gene: TRBV5-4; J gene: TRBJ1-2; CDR3 protein: CASRRGTGEDYGYTF; CDR3 DNA: TGTGCCAGCAGGCGTGGGACAGGGGAGGACTATGGCTACACCTTC
clone size: -; D gene: TRBD1; V gene: TRBV2; J gene: TRBJ1-6; CDR3 protein: CASRQDRVNNSPLHF; CDR3 DNA: TGTGCCAGCAGACAGGACAGGGTCAATAATTCACCCCTCCACTTT
clone size: -; D gene: TRBD1; V gene: TRBV19; J gene: TRBJ2-7; CDR3 protein: CASSPGQTYEQYF; CDR3 DNA: TGTGCCAGTAGTCCGGGACAGACCTACGAGCAGTACTTC
clone size: -; D gene: -; V gene: TRBV7-9; J gene: TRBJ1-2; CDR3 protein: CASSPDRYYGYTF; CDR3 DNA: TGTGCCAGCAGCCCTGACAGGTACTATGGCTACACCTTC
clone size: -; D gene: -; V gene: TRBV5-4; J gene: TRBJ2-1; CDR3 protein: CASSLSKFYNEQFF; CDR3 DNA: TGTGCCAGCAGCTTGTCTAAGTTCTACAATGAGCAGTTCTTC
clone size: once; D gene: -; V gene: TRBV5-6; J gene: TRBJ1-1; CDR3 protein: CASSPLRGNTEAFF; CDR3 DNA: TGTGCCAGCAGCCCCCTTAGGGGTAACACTGAAGCTTTCTTT
clone size: few; D gene: TRBD1; V gene: TRBV6-1; J gene: TRBJ2-7; CDR3 protein: CASGGQGTYEQYF; CDR3 DNA: TGTGCCAGTGGTGGACAGGGCACCTACGAGCAGTACTTC
clone size: once; D gene: TRBD1; V gene: TRBV6-5; J gene: TRBJ2-7; CDR3 protein: CASSYSTGPEQYF; CDR3 DNA: TGTGCCAGCAGTTACTCGACAGGGCCCGAGCAGTACTTC
clone size: -; D gene: -; V gene: TRBV11-1; J gene: TRBJ2-7; CDR3 protein: CASSLQTGISYEQYF; CDR3 DNA: TGTGCCAGCAGCTTACAGACAGGCATTTCCTACGAGCAGTACTTC
clone size: -; D gene: TRBD1; V gene: TRBV4-1; J gene: TRBJ2-7; CDR3 protein: CASSRDRAHEQYF; CDR3 DNA: TGCGCCAGCAGCCGGGACAGGGCCCACGAGCAGTACTTC
clone size: -; D gene: TRBD2; V gene: TRBV4-1; J gene: TRBJ2-6; CDR3 protein: CASSPRPGAGSGANVLTF; CDR3 DNA: TGCGCCAGCAGCCCTCGACCAGGAGCGGGGTCTGGGGCCAACGTCCTGACTTTC
clone size: -; D gene: -; V gene: TRBV6-1; J gene: TRBJ1-2; CDR3 protein: CASSEALSGNYGYTF; CDR3 DNA: TGTGCCAGCAGTGAAGCGCTTTCCGGGAACTATGGCTACACCTTC
clone size: -; D gene: TRBD2; V gene: TRBV10-3; J gene: TRBJ2-1; CDR3 protein: CAISESQASGDYNEQFF; CDR3 DNA: TGTGCCATCAGTGAGTCGCAGGCTAGCGGAGACTACAATGAGCAGTTCTTC